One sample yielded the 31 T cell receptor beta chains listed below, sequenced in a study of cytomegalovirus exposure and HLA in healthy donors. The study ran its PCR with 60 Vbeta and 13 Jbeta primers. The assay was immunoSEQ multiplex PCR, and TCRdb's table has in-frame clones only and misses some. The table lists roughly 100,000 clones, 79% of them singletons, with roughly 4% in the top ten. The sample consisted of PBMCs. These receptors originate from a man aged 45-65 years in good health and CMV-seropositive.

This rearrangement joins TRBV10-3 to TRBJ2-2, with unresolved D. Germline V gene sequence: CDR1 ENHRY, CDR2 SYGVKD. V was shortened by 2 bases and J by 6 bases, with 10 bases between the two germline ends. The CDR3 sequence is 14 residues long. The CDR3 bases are TGTGCCATCAGTGAGGGTGGCTCTTCCGGGGAGCTGTTTTTT. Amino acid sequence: CAISEGGSSGELFF.

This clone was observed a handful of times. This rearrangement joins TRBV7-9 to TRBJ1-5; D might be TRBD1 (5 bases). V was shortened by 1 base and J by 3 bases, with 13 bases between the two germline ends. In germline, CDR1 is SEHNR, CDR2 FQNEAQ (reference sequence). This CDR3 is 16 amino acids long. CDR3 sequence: CASSLVGGADNQPQHF. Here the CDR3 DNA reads TGTGCCAGCAGCTTAGTTGGCGGGGCCGACAATCAGCCCCAGCATTTT.

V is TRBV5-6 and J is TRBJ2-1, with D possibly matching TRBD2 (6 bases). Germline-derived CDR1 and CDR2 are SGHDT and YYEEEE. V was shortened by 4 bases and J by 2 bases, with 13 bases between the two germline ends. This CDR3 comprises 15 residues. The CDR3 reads CASSRSGAAYNEQFF. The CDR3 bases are TGTGCCAGCAGCCGTAGCGGAGCCGCCTACAATGAGCAGTTCTTC.

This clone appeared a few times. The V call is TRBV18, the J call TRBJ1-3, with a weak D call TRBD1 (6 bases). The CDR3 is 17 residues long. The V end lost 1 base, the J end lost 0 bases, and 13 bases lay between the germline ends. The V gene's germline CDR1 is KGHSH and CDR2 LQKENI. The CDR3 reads CASSPRTAISSGNTIYF. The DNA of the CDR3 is TGTGCCAGCTCACCACGGACAGCGATTTCCTCTGGAAACACCATATATTTT.

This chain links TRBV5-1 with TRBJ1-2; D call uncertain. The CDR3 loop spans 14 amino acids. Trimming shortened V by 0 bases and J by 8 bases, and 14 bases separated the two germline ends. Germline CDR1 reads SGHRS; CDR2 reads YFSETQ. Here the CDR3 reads CASSLDQDLGGYTF. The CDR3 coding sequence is TGCGCCAGCAGCTTGGACCAGGATTTGGGCGGCTACACCTTC.

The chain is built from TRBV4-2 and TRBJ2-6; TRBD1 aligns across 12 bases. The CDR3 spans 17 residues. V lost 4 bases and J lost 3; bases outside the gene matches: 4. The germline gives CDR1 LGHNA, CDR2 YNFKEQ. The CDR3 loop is CASSPGQGADGANVLTF. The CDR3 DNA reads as TGTGCCAGCAGCCCGGGACAGGGGGCGGATGGGGCCAACGTCCTGACTTTC.

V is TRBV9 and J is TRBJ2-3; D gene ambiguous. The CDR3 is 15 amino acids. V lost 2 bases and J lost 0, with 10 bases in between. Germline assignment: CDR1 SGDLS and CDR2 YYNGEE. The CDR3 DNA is TGTGCCAGCAGCGTCCTGCCGACTAGCACAGATACGCAGTATTTT. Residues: CASSVLPTSTDTQYF.

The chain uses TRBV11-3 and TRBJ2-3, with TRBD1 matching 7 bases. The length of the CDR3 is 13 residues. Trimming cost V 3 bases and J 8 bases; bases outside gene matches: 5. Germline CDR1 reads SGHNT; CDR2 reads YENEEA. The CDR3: CASSFDRVATQYF. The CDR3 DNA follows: TGTGCCAGCAGCTTCGACAGGGTCGCTACGCAGTATTTT.

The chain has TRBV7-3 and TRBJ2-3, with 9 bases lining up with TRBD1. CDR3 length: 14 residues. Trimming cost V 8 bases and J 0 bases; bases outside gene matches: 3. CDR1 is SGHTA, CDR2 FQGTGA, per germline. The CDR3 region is CASGQGKSTDTQYF. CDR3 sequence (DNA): TGTGCCAGCGGACAGGGGAAAAGCACAGATACGCAGTATTTT.

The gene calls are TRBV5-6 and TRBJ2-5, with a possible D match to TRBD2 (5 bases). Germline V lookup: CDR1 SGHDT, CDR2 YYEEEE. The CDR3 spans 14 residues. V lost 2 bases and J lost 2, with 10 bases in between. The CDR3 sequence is CASSLVERQETQYF. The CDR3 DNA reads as TGTGCCAGCAGCTTAGTTGAGCGGCAAGAGACCCAGTACTTC.

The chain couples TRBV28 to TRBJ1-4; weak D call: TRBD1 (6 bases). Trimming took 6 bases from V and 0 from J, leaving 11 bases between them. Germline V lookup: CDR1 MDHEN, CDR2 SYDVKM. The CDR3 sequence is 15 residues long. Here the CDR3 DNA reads TGTGCCAGCAGGATACAGGGAGCAACTAATGAAAAACTGTTTTTT. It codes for CASRIQGATNEKLFF.

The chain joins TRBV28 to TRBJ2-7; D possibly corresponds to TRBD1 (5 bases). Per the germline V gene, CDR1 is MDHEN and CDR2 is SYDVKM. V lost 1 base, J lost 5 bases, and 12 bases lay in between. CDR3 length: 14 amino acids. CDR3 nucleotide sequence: TGTGCCAGCAGTTTATCCAGGGCCCCCAACGAGCAGTACTTC. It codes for CASSLSRAPNEQYF.

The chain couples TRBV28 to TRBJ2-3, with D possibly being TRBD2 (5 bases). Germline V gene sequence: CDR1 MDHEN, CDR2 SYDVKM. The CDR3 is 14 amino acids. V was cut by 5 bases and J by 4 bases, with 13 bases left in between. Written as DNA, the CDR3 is TGTGCCAGCAGTCCCTCCGGGATAGCAGATACGCAGTATTTT. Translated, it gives CASSPSGIADTQYF.

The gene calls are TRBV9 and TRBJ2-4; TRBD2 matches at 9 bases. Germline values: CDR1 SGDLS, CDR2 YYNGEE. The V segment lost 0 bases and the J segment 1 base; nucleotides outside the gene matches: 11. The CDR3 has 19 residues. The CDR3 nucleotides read TGTGCCAGCAGCGTAGGAGAGCGGGAGGATATATGGGCCAAAAACATTCAGTACTTC. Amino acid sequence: CASSVGEREDIWAKNIQYF. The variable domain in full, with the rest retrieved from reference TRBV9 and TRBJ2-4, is DSGVTQTPKHLITATGQRVTLRCSPRSGDLSVYWYQQSLDQGLQFLIQYYNGEERAKGNILERFSAQQFPDLHSELNLSSLELGDSALYFCASSVGEREDIWAKNIQYFGAGTRLSVL.

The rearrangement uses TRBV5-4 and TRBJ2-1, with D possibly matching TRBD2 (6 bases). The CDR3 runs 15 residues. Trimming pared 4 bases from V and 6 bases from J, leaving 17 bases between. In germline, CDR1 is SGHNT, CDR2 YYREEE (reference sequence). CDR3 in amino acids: CASSRSPQAGNEQFF. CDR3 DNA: TGTGCCAGCAGCCGGTCCCCCCAAGCGGGCAATGAGCAGTTCTTC.

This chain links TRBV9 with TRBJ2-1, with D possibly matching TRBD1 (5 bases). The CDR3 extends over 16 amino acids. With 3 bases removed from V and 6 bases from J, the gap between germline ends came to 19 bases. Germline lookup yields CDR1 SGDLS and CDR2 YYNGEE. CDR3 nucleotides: TGTGCCAGCAGCGCTTCCACAAAGACAGCCCCCAATGAGCAGTTCTTC. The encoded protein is CASSASTKTAPNEQFF.

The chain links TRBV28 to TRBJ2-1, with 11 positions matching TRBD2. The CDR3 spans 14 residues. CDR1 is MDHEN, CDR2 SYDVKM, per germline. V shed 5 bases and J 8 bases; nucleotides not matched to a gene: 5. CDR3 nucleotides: TGTGCCAGCAGTCGTAGCGGGAGGGCGGATGAGCAGTTCTTC. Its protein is CASSRSGRADEQFF.

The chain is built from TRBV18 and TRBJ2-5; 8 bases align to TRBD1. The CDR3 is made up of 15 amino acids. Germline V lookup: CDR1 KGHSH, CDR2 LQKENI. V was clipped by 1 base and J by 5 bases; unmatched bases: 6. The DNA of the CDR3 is TGTGCCAGCTCACCACGGACAGGGCTGGGGGAGACCCAGTACTTC. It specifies CASSPRTGLGETQYF.

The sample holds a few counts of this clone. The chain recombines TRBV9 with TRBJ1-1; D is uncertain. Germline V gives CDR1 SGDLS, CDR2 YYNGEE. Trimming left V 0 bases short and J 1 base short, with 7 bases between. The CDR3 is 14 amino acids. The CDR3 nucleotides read TGTGCCAGCAGCGTAGCTTACAGGAACACTGAAGCTTTCTTT. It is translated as CASSVAYRNTEAFF. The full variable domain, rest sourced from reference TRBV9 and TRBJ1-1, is DSGVTQTPKHLITATGQRVTLRCSPRSGDLSVYWYQQSLDQGLQFLIQYYNGEERAKGNILERFSAQQFPDLHSELNLSSLELGDSALYFCASSVAYRNTEAFFGQGTRLTVV.

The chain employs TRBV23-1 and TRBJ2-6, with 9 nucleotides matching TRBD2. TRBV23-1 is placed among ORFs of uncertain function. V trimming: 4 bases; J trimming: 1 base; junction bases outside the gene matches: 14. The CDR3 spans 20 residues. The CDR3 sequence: CASSLSGREGRQSGANVLTF. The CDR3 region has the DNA TGCGCCAGCAGTCTCTCTGGGCGGGAGGGCCGGCAATCTGGGGCCAACGTCCTGACTTTC.

The CDR3 here is CASSGASVPYEQYF. DNA for the CDR3: TGTGCCAGCAGTGGGGCTAGCGTCCCCTACGAGCAGTACTTC. The V gene is TRBV27, the J gene TRBJ2-7, with D maybe TRBD2 (6 bases). Germline CDR1 and CDR2: MNHEY and SMNVEV (reference sequence). The ends were cut back, 5 bases at V and 2 bases at J, with 13 bases in the middle. The CDR3 has 14 residues.

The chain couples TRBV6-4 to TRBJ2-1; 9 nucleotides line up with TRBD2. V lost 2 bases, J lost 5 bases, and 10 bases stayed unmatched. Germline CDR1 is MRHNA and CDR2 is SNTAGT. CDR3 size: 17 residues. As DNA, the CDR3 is TGTGCCAGCAGTGACGGGTTGGATAGCGGGAGTCACAATGAGCAGTTCTTC. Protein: CASSDGLDSGSHNEQFF.

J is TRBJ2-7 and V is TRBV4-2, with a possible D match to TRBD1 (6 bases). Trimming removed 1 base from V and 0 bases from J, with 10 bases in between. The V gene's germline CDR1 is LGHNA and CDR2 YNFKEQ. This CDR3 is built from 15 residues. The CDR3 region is CASSQAQDSSYEQYF. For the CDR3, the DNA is TGTGCCAGCAGCCAAGCTCAGGACAGCTCCTACGAGCAGTACTTC.

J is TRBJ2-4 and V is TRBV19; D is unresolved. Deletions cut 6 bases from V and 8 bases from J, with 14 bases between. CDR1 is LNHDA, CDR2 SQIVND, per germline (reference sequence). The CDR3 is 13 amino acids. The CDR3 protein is CASSHSSIHIQYF. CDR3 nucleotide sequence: TGTGCCAGTAGCCACTCCTCTATACACATTCAGTACTTC.

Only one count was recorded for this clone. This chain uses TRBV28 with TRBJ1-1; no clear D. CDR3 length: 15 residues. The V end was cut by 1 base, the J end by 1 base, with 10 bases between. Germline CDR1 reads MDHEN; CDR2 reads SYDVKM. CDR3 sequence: CASSLYWGGNTEAFF. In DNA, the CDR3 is TGTGCCAGCAGTTTATATTGGGGAGGGAACACTGAAGCTTTCTTT.

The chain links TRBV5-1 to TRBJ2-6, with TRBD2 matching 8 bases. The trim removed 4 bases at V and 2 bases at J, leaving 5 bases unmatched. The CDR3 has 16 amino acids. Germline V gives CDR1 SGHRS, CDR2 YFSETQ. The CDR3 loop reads CASSRIAGTGANVLTF. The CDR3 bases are TGCGCCAGCAGCCGTATAGCGGGAACTGGGGCCAACGTCCTGACTTTC.

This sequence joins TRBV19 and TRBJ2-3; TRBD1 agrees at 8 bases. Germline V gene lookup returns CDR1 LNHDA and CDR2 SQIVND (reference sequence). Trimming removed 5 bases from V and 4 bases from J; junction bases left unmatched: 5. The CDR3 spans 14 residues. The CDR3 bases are TGTGCCAGTAGTGACAGGGGTGGGGCAGATACGCAGTATTTT. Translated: CASSDRGGADTQYF.

In DNA form, the CDR3 reads TGTGCCAGCAGTTTGACAGGGGCAACTAATGAAAAACTGTTTTTT. It translates to CASSLTGATNEKLFF. The V call is TRBV28, the J call TRBJ1-4; 8 nucleotides match TRBD1. The germline V gene encodes CDR1 MDHEN and CDR2 SYDVKM. V gave up 3 bases and J gave up 0 bases; unmatched junction bases: 0. The CDR3 spans 15 residues.

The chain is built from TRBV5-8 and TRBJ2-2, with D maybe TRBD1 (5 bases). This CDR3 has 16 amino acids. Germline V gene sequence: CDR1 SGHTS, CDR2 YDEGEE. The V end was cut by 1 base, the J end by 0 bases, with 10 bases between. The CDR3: CASSLWGGSNTGELFF. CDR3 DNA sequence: TGTGCCAGCAGCTTGTGGGGCGGATCGAACACCGGGGAGCTGTTTTTT.

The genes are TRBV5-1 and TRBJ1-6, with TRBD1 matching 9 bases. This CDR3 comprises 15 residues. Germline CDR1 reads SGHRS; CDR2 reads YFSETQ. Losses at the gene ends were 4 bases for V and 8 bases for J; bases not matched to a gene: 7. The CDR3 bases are TGCGCCAGCAGCAGGGGGACAGGGTTGGATTCACCCCTCCACTTT. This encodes CASSRGTGLDSPLHF.

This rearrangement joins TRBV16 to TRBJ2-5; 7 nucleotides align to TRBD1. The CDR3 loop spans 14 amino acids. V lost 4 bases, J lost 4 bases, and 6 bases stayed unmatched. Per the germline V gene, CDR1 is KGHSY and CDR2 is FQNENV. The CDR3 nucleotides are TGTGCCAGCAGCCGGGACAGAGGGGGAGAGACCCAGTACTTC. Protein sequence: CASSRDRGGETQYF.